The 32 T cell receptor beta chains below were found in one sample sequenced in a study of T-cell memory formation after mild COVID-19. MiXCR, run by TCRdb on the 5' RACE reads, gives a single entry per CDR3 protein. The table lists fewer than 350,000 distinct CDR3 sequences, roughly 15% of them singletons, with 20% to 25% in the top ten. The sequencing sample was made of PBMCs or a T cell subset sorted from them (not recorded which). All receptors derive from a man between 18 and 35 years old who had mild COVID-19 (a few samples of this study predate the infection). Cell type and time point are not known.

The rearrangement links TRBV4-1 to TRBJ1-5, with D uncertain. Between the trimmed V and J ends, which lost 0 bases and 8 bases, there was a span of 17 bases. Germline V gene sequence: CDR1 MGHRA, CDR2 YSYEKL. The CDR3 length is 16 residues. DNA of the CDR3: TGCGCCAGCAGCCAAGATGCCAGGTTAGTGGAAAAGCCCCAGCATTTT. Amino acids: CASSQDARLVEKPQHF.

The V and J genes are TRBV6-5 and TRBJ2-5, with a weak D call TRBD1 (7 bases). Germline lookup yields CDR1 MNHEY and CDR2 SVGAGI. The V end lost 6 bases, the J end lost 3 bases, and 17 bases lay between the germline ends. CDR3 size: 15 residues. For the CDR3, the DNA is TGTGCCAGCAGCTGGACAGGAGGGTATGAAGAGACCCAGTACTTC. This encodes CASSWTGGYEETQYF.

This clonotype showed up just a few times. J is TRBJ2-5 and V is TRBV3-1; no reliable D call. Germline V gene sequence: CDR1 LGHDT, CDR2 YNNKEL (reference sequence). The V and J ends lost 0 bases and 4 bases respectively, with 12 bases between them. The CDR3 covers 15 residues. CDR3: CASSQDLARTETQYF. For the CDR3, the DNA is TGTGCCAGCAGCCAAGATTTGGCCAGGACAGAGACCCAGTACTTC.

In this sample, this clonotype turned up many times. This chain connects TRBV4-1 to TRBJ1-2, with no clear D. Deletions cut 4 bases from V and 2 bases from J, with 8 bases between. The germline V gene has CDR1 MGHRA and CDR2 YSYEKL. The CDR3 is 13 amino acids. The CDR3 is CASSLTANYGYTF. CDR3 in DNA: TGCGCCAGCAGCCTAACGGCCAACTATGGCTACACCTTC.

This clonotype was counted many times. The chain couples TRBV7-9 to TRBJ2-2, with a tentative D call TRBD1 (6 bases). In germline, CDR1 is SEHNR, CDR2 FQNEAQ (reference sequence). Trimming cost V 3 bases and J 6 bases, with 11 bases left between them. The CDR3 totals 14 residues. The DNA of the CDR3 is TGTGCCAGCAGCTTGAGGGGGTCGTCCGGGGAGCTGTTTTTT. This codes for CASSLRGSSGELFF.

The gene calls are TRBV20-1 and TRBJ2-5, with 9 bases fitting TRBD2. Germline V CDR1 and CDR2: DFQATT, SNEGSKA (reference sequence). Trimming at V came to 5 bases and at J to 4 bases, leaving 5 bases not matched to a gene. The CDR3 loop spans 13 amino acids. The CDR3 DNA is TGCAGTGCTGGGCCTAGCGGGGTAGAGACCCAGTACTTC. This sequence encodes CSAGPSGVETQYF.

The chain carries TRBV20-1 and TRBJ2-5, with D maybe TRBD2 (6 bases). V was trimmed by 6 bases and J by 3 bases, leaving 11 bases between them. From germline, CDR1 is DFQATT and CDR2 SNEGSKA (reference sequence). The CDR3 covers 12 residues. The CDR3 sequence is CSARPGEETQYF. The CDR3 nucleotides read TGCAGTGCCAGGCCGGGGGAAGAGACCCAGTACTTC.

The chain uses TRBV29-1 and TRBJ2-1; no definite D call. There are 11 residues in the CDR3. Germline loops: CDR1 SQVTM, CDR2 ANQGSEA. The V and J ends lost 2 bases and 9 bases respectively, with 8 bases between them. CDR3 residues: CSVELGSEQFF. DNA of the CDR3: TGCAGCGTTGAATTGGGTAGTGAGCAGTTCTTC.

V and J are TRBV10-3 and TRBJ2-1, with D hard to call. The CDR3 loop spans 13 amino acids. CDR1 is ENHRY, CDR2 SYGVKD, per germline. The ends were cut back, 4 bases at V and 8 bases at J, with 12 bases in the middle. Written as DNA, the CDR3 is TGTGCCATCAGTGCCCAAAGTATCGATGAGCAGTTCTTC. Its protein product is CAISAQSIDEQFF.

This chain uses TRBV4-3 with TRBJ2-1, with 10 bases that match TRBD1. With V trimmed by 0 bases and J by 8 bases, 10 bases remained unmatched. The germline gives CDR1 LGHNA, CDR2 YSLEER. The CDR3 contains 17 residues. CDR3 region: CASSQDQDRGRLDEQFF. Written as DNA, the CDR3 is TGCGCCAGCAGCCAAGATCAGGACAGGGGGAGGCTCGATGAGCAGTTCTTC.

This clonotype was counted a few times. The chain carries TRBV5-1 and TRBJ1-2; unclear D gene. V was trimmed by 3 bases and J by 8 bases, leaving 20 bases between them. This CDR3 spans 15 amino acids. CDR1 is SGHRS and CDR2 is YFSETQ in the germline V gene. CDR3 in amino acids: CASSSSVSSAGGYTF. The DNA for the CDR3 is TGCGCCAGCAGCTCCTCAGTTTCATCAGCTGGAGGCTACACCTTC.

This clonotype was seen a handful of times. The V and J genes are TRBV3-1 and TRBJ1-1, with 9 bases lining up with TRBD1. The ends lost 3 bases at V and 8 bases at J; junction bases unmatched: 7. The CDR3 length is 14 residues. From germline, CDR1 is LGHDT and CDR2 YNNKEL (reference sequence). DNA of the CDR3: TGTGCCAGCAGCCACTCAACAGGGGGCCACGAAGCTTTCTTT. It specifies CASSHSTGGHEAFF. Supplemented by reference TRBV3-1 and TRBJ1-1, the full variable domain reads DTAVSQTPKYLVTQMGNDKSIKCEQNLGHDTMYWYKQDSKKFLKIMFSYNNKELIINETVPNRFSPKSPDKAHLNLHINSLELGDSAVYFCASSHSTGGHEAFFGQGTRLTVV.

The chain uses TRBV5-5 and TRBJ2-1, with 16 bases fitting TRBD2. Germline CDR1 SGHKS, CDR2 YYEKEE (reference sequence). Germline trimming cut 3 bases from V and 7 bases from J; bases unmatched to any gene: 10. The CDR3 contains 18 residues. CDR3 sequence: CASSSPGLAGGPHNEQFF. The CDR3 DNA sequence: TGTGCCAGCAGCTCCCCGGGACTAGCGGGGGGGCCTCATAATGAGCAGTTCTTC.

The J gene is TRBJ1-6, the V gene TRBV6-5, with TRBD1 identical over 9 bases. CDR1 MNHEY and CDR2 SVGAGI come from the germline V gene. The CDR3 sequence is 13 residues long. The V segment lost 6 bases and the J segment 10 bases; nucleotides outside the gene matches: 4. CDR3 bases: TGTGCCAGCAGGCAAGACAGGGGGTCACCCCTCCACTTT. This sequence encodes CASRQDRGSPLHF.

This clonotype was counted between two and nine times. The rearrangement joins TRBV7-2 to TRBJ2-5; 12 bases are a match to TRBD1. Germline V gives CDR1 SGHTA, CDR2 FQGNSA. CDR3 length: 16 residues. V lost 5 bases and J lost 5; bases outside the gene matches: 9. The CDR3 DNA is TGTGCCAGCAGCCCACAGGGACAGGGGGCAGGGGAGACCCAGTACTTC. Encoded protein: CASSPQGQGAGETQYF.

The chain recombines TRBV30 with TRBJ1-5; D gene unclear. Germline CDR1 is GTSNPN and CDR2 is SVGIG (reference sequence). This CDR3 comprises 13 residues. The ends were cut back, 2 bases at V and 4 bases at J, with 9 bases in the middle. The CDR3 bases are TGTGCCTGGAGTATAAAGGCTAATCAGCCCCAGCATTTT. It specifies CAWSIKANQPQHF.

The CDR3 DNA sequence: TGTGCCAGCAGCGGGGGGGAGGCAGATACGCAGTATTTT. Encoded protein: CASSGGEADTQYF. This chain links TRBV6-5 with TRBJ2-3; TRBD2 matches at 8 bases. The trim removed 6 bases at V and 4 bases at J, leaving 3 bases unmatched. The CDR3 totals 13 residues. Germline loops: CDR1 MNHEY, CDR2 SVGAGI.

The chain joins TRBV5-5 to TRBJ1-1, with a weak D call TRBD1 (6 bases). There are 14 residues in the CDR3. Trimming stripped 3 bases from V and 4 bases from J, with 13 bases between. The germline CDR1 and CDR2 sequences are SGHKS and YYEKEE (reference sequence). The CDR3 DNA follows: TGTGCCAGCAGCTGGGGCCAGGGGAGCACTGAAGCTTTCTTT. This codes for CASSWGQGSTEAFF.

The gene calls are TRBV2 and TRBJ2-5; TRBD2 might be the D (6 bases). The V end was cut by 8 bases, the J end by 0 bases, with 10 bases between. From germline, CDR1 is SNHLY and CDR2 FYNNEI. The CDR3 length is 13 residues. In nucleotides, the CDR3 is TGTGCCAGCGAGGCGGGGTACCAAGAGACCCAGTACTTC. Translating gives CASEAGYQETQYF.

CDR3 nucleotide sequence: TGTGCCAGCGAGGGGGCAGATACGCAGTATTTT. This encodes CASEGADTQYF. This chain connects TRBV6-5 to TRBJ2-3, with D possibly being TRBD1 (6 bases). Germline assignment: CDR1 MNHEY and CDR2 SVGAGI. This CDR3 comprises 11 residues. The V gene lost 8 bases and the J gene lost 4 bases, with 7 bases spanning the gap.

The chain is built from TRBV19 and TRBJ2-2; possibly TRBD1 or TRBD2 for D (6 bases each). The CDR3 has 18 residues. Germline-derived CDR1 and CDR2 are LNHDA and SQIVND (reference sequence). Trimming removed 6 bases at V and 3 bases at J, with 23 bases between. The CDR3: CASRDSMLGGPYTGELFF. The CDR3 nucleotides are TGTGCCAGTAGGGACTCGATGTTAGGGGGGCCGTACACCGGGGAGCTGTTTTTT.

This chain joins TRBV3-1 and TRBJ1-2; D is unresolved. This CDR3 comprises 15 residues. The germline V gene has CDR1 LGHDT and CDR2 YNNKEL (reference sequence). The germline V and J ends were trimmed by 0 bases and 4 bases, with 12 bases remaining between them. CDR3 coding DNA: TGTGCCAGCAGCCAAGAACGGACCTTGGGCTATGGCTACACCTTC. This codes for CASSQERTLGYGYTF.

The table lists this clonotype with a few counts. V is TRBV3-1 and J is TRBJ2-7, with a possible D match to TRBD1 (6 bases). The V gene lost 0 bases and the J gene lost 3 bases, with 15 bases spanning the gap. This CDR3 comprises 16 residues. Germline-derived CDR1 and CDR2 are LGHDT and YNNKEL (reference sequence). In nucleotides, the CDR3 is TGTGCCAGCAGCCAAGATTCAACAGGGCCGAACTACGAGCAGTACTTC. Translation: CASSQDSTGPNYEQYF.

This clonotype was counted at least ten times. This chain connects TRBV7-3 to TRBJ2-1; D might be TRBD2 (7 bases). There are 17 residues in the CDR3. V was cut by 5 bases and J by 0 bases, with 17 bases left in between. Germline loops: CDR1 SGHTA, CDR2 FQGTGA. The CDR3 coding sequence is TGTGCCAGCAGCCTAAGGGGGGGAAGGTACTCCTACAATGAGCAGTTCTTC. This encodes CASSLRGGRYSYNEQFF.

A few counts support this clonotype. The gene calls are TRBV5-8 and TRBJ2-1, with unresolved D. Deletions cut 0 bases from V and 3 bases from J, with 4 bases between. Germline V gene sequence: CDR1 SGHTS, CDR2 YDEGEE. This CDR3 contains 13 residues. The CDR3 coding sequence is TGTGCCAGCAGCTTGGAGATCTACAATGAGCAGTTCTTC. Its protein product is CASSLEIYNEQFF.

The chain combines TRBV3-1 with TRBJ2-7; D perhaps matches TRBD1 (6 bases). In germline, CDR1 is LGHDT, CDR2 YNNKEL (reference sequence). The V end lost 2 bases, the J end lost 1 base, and 15 bases lay between the germline ends. The CDR3 is 16 amino acids. CDR3 sequence: CASSQYNLRGSYEQYF. The CDR3 DNA follows: TGTGCCAGCAGCCAATACAATCTCAGGGGATCCTACGAGCAGTACTTC.

V gene TRBV6-2 or TRBV6-3 combines with J gene TRBJ1-2; 7 bases fit TRBD1. Trimming at V came to 2 bases and at J to 3 bases, leaving 3 bases not matched to a gene. CDR3 size: 14 residues. Germline V gives CDR1 MNHEY, CDR2 SVGEGT. Here the CDR3 DNA reads TGTGCCAGCAGTTACCAGGGACAGCACTATGGCTACACCTTC. It translates to CASSYQGQHYGYTF.

The chain has TRBV24-1 and TRBJ2-3; D assignment may be TRBD1 or TRBD2 (5 bases each). Trimming pared 4 bases from V and 1 base from J, leaving 8 bases between. CDR1 is KGHDR, CDR2 SFDVKD, per germline. The CDR3 runs to 14 residues. The DNA for the CDR3 is TGTGCCACCAGTGAACGGGGCGGCACAGATACGCAGTATTTT. Its protein product is CATSERGGTDTQYF.

The sample holds a few counts of this clonotype. This chain connects TRBV5-1 to TRBJ2-7; no definite D call. V gave up 3 bases and J gave up 5 bases, with 9 bases separating them. This CDR3 region has 12 residues. Germline CDR1 SGHRS, CDR2 YFSETQ. The CDR3 sequence is CASSSAGHEQYF. The CDR3 DNA follows: TGCGCCAGCAGCTCAGCTGGCCACGAGCAGTACTTC. The entire variable domain, with the rest obtained from reference TRBV5-1 and TRBJ2-7, is as follows: KAGVTQTPRYLIKTRGQQVTLSCSPISGHRSVSWYQQTPGQGLQFLFEYFSETQRNKGNFPGRFSGRQFSNSRSEMNVSTLELGDSALYLCASSSAGHEQYFGPGTRLTVT.

The CDR3 region is CASSLKSSGYEQYV. Here the CDR3 DNA reads TGTGCCAGCAGTTTAAAGTCTAGCGGATACGAGCAGTACGTC. The rearrangement uses TRBV27 and TRBJ2-7; 7 positions agree with TRBD2. V shed 2 bases, J shed 4 bases, and the junction held 5 bases outside the gene matches. The CDR3 contains 14 residues. Germline V CDR1 and CDR2: MNHEY, SMNVEV (reference sequence).

The chain recombines TRBV7-9 with TRBJ2-7; TRBD1 might be the D (6 bases). Germline CDR1 reads SEHNR; CDR2 reads FQNEAQ (reference sequence). CDR3 length: 13 residues. The V and J ends lost 5 bases and 2 bases respectively, with 10 bases between them. CDR3 amino acids: CASSGHRAYEQYV. The CDR3, as DNA: TGTGCCAGCAGCGGGCACAGGGCCTACGAGCAGTACGTC.

This clonotype was seen only a few times. The chain uses TRBV7-6 and TRBJ2-7, with TRBD2 matching over 11 bases. V lost 5 bases, J lost 2 bases, and 8 bases stayed unmatched. The CDR3 consists of 16 residues. From germline, CDR1 is SGHVS and CDR2 FNYEAQ. DNA for the CDR3: TGTGCCAGCAGCCCGACGACTAGCGGGAATACCTACGAGCAGTACTTC. This sequence encodes CASSPTTSGNTYEQYF.